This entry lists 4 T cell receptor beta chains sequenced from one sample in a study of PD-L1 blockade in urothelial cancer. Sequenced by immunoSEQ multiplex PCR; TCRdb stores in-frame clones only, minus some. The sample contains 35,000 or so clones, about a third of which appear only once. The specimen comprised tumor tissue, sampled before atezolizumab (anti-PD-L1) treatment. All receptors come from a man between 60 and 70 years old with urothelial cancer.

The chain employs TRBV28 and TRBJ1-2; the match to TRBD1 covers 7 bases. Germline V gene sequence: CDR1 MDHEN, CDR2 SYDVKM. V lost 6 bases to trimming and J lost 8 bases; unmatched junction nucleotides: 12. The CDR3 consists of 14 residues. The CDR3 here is CASRGSRGREGYTF. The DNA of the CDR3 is TGTGCCAGCAGGGGGTCGAGGGGGCGGGAAGGCTACACCTTC.

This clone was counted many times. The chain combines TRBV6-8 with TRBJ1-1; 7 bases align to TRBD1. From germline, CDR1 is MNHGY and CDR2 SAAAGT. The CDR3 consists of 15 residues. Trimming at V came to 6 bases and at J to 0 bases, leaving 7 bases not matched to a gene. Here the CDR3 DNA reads TGTGCCAGCAGGATCGACAGGGCGTTGAACACTGAAGCTTTCTTT. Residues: CASRIDRALNTEAFF.

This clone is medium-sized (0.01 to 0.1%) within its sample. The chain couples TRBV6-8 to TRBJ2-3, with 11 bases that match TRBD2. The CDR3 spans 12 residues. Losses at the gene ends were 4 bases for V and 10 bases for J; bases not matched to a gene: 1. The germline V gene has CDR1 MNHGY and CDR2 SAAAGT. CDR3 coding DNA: TGTGCCAGCAGTTCGACTAGCGGGGCGCAGTATTTT. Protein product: CASSSTSGAQYF.

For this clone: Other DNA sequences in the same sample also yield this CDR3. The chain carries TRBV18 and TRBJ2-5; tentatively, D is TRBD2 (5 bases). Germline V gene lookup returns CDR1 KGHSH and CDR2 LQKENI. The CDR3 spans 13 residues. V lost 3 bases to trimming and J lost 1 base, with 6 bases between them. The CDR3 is CASSPGLQETQYF. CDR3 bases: TGTGCCAGCTCACCTGGACTCCAAGAGACCCAGTACTTC.